Following are 14 T cell receptor beta chains from one sample sequenced in a study of regulatory T cells in long-lasting Graves disease. Investigators prepared the TCR beta libraries by applying iRepertoire HTBI primers and Arm-PCR of CDR3 regions. TCRdb passed the multiplex PCR reads through MiXCR, listing each CDR3 protein once. The table lists hundreds of thousands of distinct CDR3 sequences, 16% of them singletons. The sample's time point: newly diagnosed GD, antithyroid drugs for less than 3 months. Scientists built the TCR library using RNA that was extracted from PBMCs. These data were likewise used in another study, on T cells in Graves' hyperthyroidism and ophthalmopathy.

This material consisted of peripheral blood mononuclear cells (PBMCs), taken at new diagnosis, from a patient treated with antithyroid drugs. These receptor sequences come from a woman aged 25 to 39 with Graves disease.

The V call is TRBV27, the J call TRBJ1-1, with a possible D match to TRBD1 (5 bases). V was shortened by 3 bases and J by 1 base, with 15 bases between the two germline ends. CDR3 size: 16 residues. Germline loops: CDR1 MNHEY, CDR2 SMNVEV (reference sequence). The CDR3 sequence is CASSFYLGTANTEAFF. The CDR3 DNA reads TGTGCCAGCAGTTTTTACTTAGGGACCGCGAACACTGAAGCTTTCTTT.

V gene TRBV20-1 combines with J gene TRBJ2-1; 10 bases are a match to TRBD2. Trimming cost V 3 bases and J 8 bases; bases outside gene matches: 7. This CDR3 is built from 14 residues. Per the germline V gene, CDR1 is DFQATT and CDR2 is SNEGSKA (reference sequence). The CDR3: CSASNQREGYEQFF. CDR3 nucleotides: TGCAGTGCTAGTAATCAGCGGGAGGGGTATGAGCAGTTCTTC.

The chain employs TRBV24-1 and TRBJ2-1, with a weak D call TRBD1 (7 bases). V lost 9 bases, J lost 0 bases, and 20 bases lay in between. CDR3 length equals 17 residues. Germline CDR1 reads KGHDR; CDR2 reads SFDVKD. The CDR3 region is CATQPGGRRSSYNEQFF. Here the CDR3 DNA reads TGTGCCACCCAACCAGGGGGGCGAAGAAGCTCCTACAATGAGCAGTTCTTC.

This clonotype showed up many times. The chain employs TRBV20-1 and TRBJ2-5, with 9 bases lining up with TRBD2. Germline CDR1 and CDR2: DFQATT and SNEGSKA (reference sequence). CDR3 length: 13 amino acids. Trimming at V came to 4 bases and at J to 1 base, leaving 1 base not matched to a gene. For the CDR3, the DNA is TGCAGTGCTACGACTAGCGGCCAAGAGACCCAGTACTTC. It is translated as CSATTSGQETQYF.

This clonotype came up a few times. This rearrangement joins TRBV6-5 to TRBJ1-2; D remains ambiguous. Germline V gene sequence: CDR1 MNHEY, CDR2 SVGAGI. This CDR3 is built from 15 residues. V lost 2 bases to trimming and J lost 2 bases, with 12 bases between them. The CDR3 reads CASSYQSPANYGYTF. The CDR3 DNA is TGTGCCAGCAGTTACCAATCCCCGGCCAACTATGGCTACACCTTC.

About this clonotype itself: A much larger clone differs by one base, so this may be a read error. This sequence joins TRBV7-9 and TRBJ1-1; the D gene is possibly TRBD1 (6 bases). Germline V gene lookup returns CDR1 SEHNR and CDR2 FQNEAQ (reference sequence). The CDR3 runs 13 residues. CDR3 sequence (DNA): TGTGCCGGCAGCCCCGGGGGGGCAGGTCTAGCTTTCTTT. Its protein is CAGSPGGAGLAFF.

In its sample, this clonotype was seen a few times. The chain joins TRBV6-1 to TRBJ2-7, with TRBD1 matching over 9 bases. The CDR3 is 14 amino acids. The germline CDR1 and CDR2 sequences are MNHNS and SASEGT. V was pared by 7 bases and J by 3 bases, with 7 bases of the junction left unmatched. CDR3 residues: CASISWDRDYEQYF. The DNA of the CDR3 is TGTGCCAGCATATCTTGGGACAGGGACTACGAGCAGTACTTC.

This clonotype was counted a few times. The chain couples TRBV7-9 to TRBJ2-5, with 8 bases matching TRBD1. Looked up from germline, CDR1 is SEHNR and CDR2 is FQNEAQ (reference sequence). This CDR3 has 16 residues. The V and J ends lost 6 bases and 5 bases, in that order; junction bases with no gene match: 14. The CDR3 sequence is CASSPPTGTGWETQYF. DNA of the CDR3: TGTGCCAGCAGTCCACCTACGGGGACAGGATGGGAGACCCAGTACTTC.

Concerning this clonotype itself: The junction departs from the called germline gene at one end, perhaps through a read error. The chain uses TRBV6-2 or TRBV6-3 and TRBJ1-1; no definite D call. CDR1 and CDR2 from the germline V gene are MNHEY and SVGEGT. This CDR3 has 13 amino acids. The CDR3 DNA is TGTGCCTGCAGTTACAAAATGAACACTGAAGCTTTCTTT. Its protein is CACSYKMNTEAFF.

The table lists this clonotype with a few counts. The V and J genes are TRBV18 and TRBJ2-7; maybe TRBD2 (5 bases). The CDR3 sequence is 12 residues long. The V and J ends lost 3 bases and 9 bases respectively, with 12 bases between them. The V gene's germline CDR1 is KGHSH and CDR2 LQKENI. In DNA form, the CDR3 reads TGTGCCAGCTCACCGGGAGTGGACGGGCAGTACTTC. It encodes CASSPGVDGQYF.

This clonotype was found a few times. V is TRBV20-1 and J is TRBJ2-3, with TRBD2 matching over 11 bases. In germline, CDR1 is DFQATT, CDR2 SNEGSKA (reference sequence). The J segment lost 3 bases and the V segment lost 5 bases, leaving 13 bases of the junction unmatched. The CDR3 is 17 residues long. CDR3 nucleotides: TGCAGTGCTGGAGCCTCCCGAACTAGCGGGAGTACAGATACGCAGTATTTT. Translating gives CSAGASRTSGSTDTQYF.

This clonotype was detected ten times or more. The J gene is TRBJ1-2, the V gene TRBV27, with 8 bases identical to TRBD1. With 6 bases clipped from V and 2 bases from J, the junction kept 5 bases outside the gene matches. The CDR3 contains 14 residues. CDR1 is MNHEY and CDR2 is SMNVEV in the germline V gene (reference sequence). CDR3 sequence (DNA): TGTGCCAGCAGGCCTTCAGGGGGCAACTATGGCTACACCTTC. Protein: CASRPSGGNYGYTF.

A few counts support this clonotype. The gene calls are TRBV4-1 and TRBJ1-5; D is possibly TRBD1 (6 bases). The CDR3 sequence is 17 residues long. The V and J ends lost 1 base and 2 bases respectively, with 15 bases between them. Germline V gives CDR1 MGHRA, CDR2 YSYEKL. CDR3: CASSQGPSSGGNQPQHF. For the CDR3, the DNA is TGCGCCAGCAGCCAAGGACCATCCTCAGGGGGCAATCAGCCCCAGCATTTT.

This chain uses TRBV28 with TRBJ2-6, with D unclear. The CDR3 extends over 16 amino acids. CDR1 MDHEN and CDR2 SYDVKM come from the germline V gene. The V gene lost 7 bases and the J gene lost 4 bases, with 17 bases spanning the gap. The CDR3 nucleotides are TGTGCCAGCATCCCTATCCGGAGTAAAGGGGCCAACGTCCTGACTTTC. Translation gives CASIPIRSKGANVLTF.